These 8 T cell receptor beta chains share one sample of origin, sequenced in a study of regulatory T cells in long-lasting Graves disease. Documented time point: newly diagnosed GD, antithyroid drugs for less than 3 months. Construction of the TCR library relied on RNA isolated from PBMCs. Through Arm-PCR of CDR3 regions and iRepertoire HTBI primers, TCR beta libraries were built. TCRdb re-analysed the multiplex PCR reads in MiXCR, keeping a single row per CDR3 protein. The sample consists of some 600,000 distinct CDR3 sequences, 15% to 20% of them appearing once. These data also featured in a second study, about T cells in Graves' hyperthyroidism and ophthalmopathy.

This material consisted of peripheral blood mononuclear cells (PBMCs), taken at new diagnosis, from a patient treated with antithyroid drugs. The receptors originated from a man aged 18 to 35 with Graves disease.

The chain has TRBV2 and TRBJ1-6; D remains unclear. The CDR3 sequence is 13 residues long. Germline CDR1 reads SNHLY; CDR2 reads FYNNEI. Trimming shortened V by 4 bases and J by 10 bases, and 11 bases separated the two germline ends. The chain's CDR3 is CASSVVAGSPLHF. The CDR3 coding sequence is TGTGCCAGCAGTGTTGTGGCCGGCTCACCCCTCCACTTT.

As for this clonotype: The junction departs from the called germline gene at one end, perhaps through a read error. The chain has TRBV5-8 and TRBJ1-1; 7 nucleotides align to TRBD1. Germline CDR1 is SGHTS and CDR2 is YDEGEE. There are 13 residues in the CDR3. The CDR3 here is CASSLAGGTGAFF. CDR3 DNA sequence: TGTGCCAGCAGCCTCGCAGGGGGAACTGGAGCTTTCTTT. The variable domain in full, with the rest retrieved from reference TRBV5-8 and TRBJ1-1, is EAGVTQSPTHLIKTRGQQATLRCSPISGHTSVYWYQQALGLGLQFLLWYDEGEERNRGNFPPRFSGRQFPNYSSELNVNALELEDSALYLCASSLAGGTGAFFGQGTRLTVV.

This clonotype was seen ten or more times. CDR3 in amino acids: CAISQTTRRNEQYF. Written as DNA, the CDR3 is TGTGCCATCAGTCAGACGACTAGAAGGAACGAGCAGTACTTC. The rearrangement uses TRBV10-3 and TRBJ2-7; tentative D call: TRBD2 (6 bases). Trimming cost V 5 bases and J 5 bases, with 16 bases left between them. The CDR3 is 14 residues long. Germline loops: CDR1 ENHRY, CDR2 SYGVKD.

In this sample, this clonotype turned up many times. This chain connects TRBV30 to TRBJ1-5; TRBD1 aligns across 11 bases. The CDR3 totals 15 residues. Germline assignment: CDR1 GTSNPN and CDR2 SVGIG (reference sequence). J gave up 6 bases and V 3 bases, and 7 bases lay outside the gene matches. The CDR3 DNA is TGTGCCTGGAGGCCAGGGACAGGGGGTGGTCAGCCCCAGCATTTT. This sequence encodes CAWRPGTGGGQPQHF.

CDR3 in amino acids: CASSQGGTGTNYGYTF. CDR3 bases: TGTGCCAGCAGCCAAGGGGGGACAGGGACTAACTATGGCTACACCTTC. This sequence joins TRBV28 and TRBJ1-2, with 9 bases identical to TRBD1. The CDR3 totals 16 residues. Germline CDR1 MDHEN, CDR2 SYDVKM. Germline trimming cut 6 bases from V and 0 bases from J; bases unmatched to any gene: 8.

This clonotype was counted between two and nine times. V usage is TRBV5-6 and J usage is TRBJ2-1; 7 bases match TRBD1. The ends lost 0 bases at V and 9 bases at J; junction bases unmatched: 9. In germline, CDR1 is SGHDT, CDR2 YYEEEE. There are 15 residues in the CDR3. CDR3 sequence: CASSLDQGVFVEQFF. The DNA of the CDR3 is TGTGCCAGCAGCTTGGACCAGGGGGTATTCGTTGAGCAGTTCTTC.

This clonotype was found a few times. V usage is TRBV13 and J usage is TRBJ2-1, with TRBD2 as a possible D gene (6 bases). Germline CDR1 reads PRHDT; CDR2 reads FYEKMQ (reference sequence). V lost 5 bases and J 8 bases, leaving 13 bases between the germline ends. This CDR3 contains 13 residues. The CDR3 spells CASSETSQDEQFF. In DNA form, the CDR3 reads TGTGCCAGCAGCGAAACTAGCCAGGATGAGCAGTTCTTC. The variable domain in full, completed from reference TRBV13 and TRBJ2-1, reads AAGVIQSPRHLIKEKRETATLKCYPIPRHDTVYWYQQGPGQDPQFLISFYEKMQSDKGSIPDRFSAQQFSDYHSELNMSSLELGDSALYFCASSETSQDEQFFGPGTRLTVL.

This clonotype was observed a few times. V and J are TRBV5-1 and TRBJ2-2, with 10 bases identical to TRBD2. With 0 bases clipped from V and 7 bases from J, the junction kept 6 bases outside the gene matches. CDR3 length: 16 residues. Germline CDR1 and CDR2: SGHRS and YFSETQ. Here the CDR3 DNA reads TGCGCCAGCAGCTTGGAAGCTAGCGGGAGTTTCGGGGAGCTGTTTTTT. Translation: CASSLEASGSFGELFF. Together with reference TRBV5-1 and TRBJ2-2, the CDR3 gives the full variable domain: KAGVTQTPRYLIKTRGQQVTLSCSPISGHRSVSWYQQTPGQGLQFLFEYFSETQRNKGNFPGRFSGRQFSNSRSEMNVSTLELGDSALYLCASSLEASGSFGELFFGEGSRLTVL.